This T cell receptor beta chain was obtained from a study of Graves' ophthalmopathy and Graves' hyperthyroidism. Whole-study findings and limits: A 13-signature model separated ophthalmopathy from stable hyperthyroidism, reaching less than 90% sensitivity and less than 83% specificity cross-validated. Blood also held most thyroid clonotypes expanded above 0.001 frequency.

TCR beta CDR3 amplification used RNA transcripts. HTBI-primed RT-PCR formed the first round, and a multiplex PCR formed the second. TCRdb re-analysed the multiplex PCR reads in MiXCR, keeping a single row per CDR3 protein. The table shows a few hundred thousand distinct CDR3 sequences, with around a sixth occurring only once. Other autoimmune diseases, uncontrolled infections, pregnancy or lactation excluded patients from enrollment. Clinical symptoms and serum thyroxine were used for diagnosis; TRAb, thyroid ultrasound and orbital computed tomography were also relied on. In this sample, this clonotype turned up many times. Its antigen remains unidentified. The sequence was obtained from an adult man with Graves' ophthalmopathy. Sequencing was done on a sample of peripheral blood.

DNA of the CDR3: TGTGCCAGCAGTTTAGCAGGGAAAGATTCACCCCTCCACTTT. Its protein product is CASSLAGKDSPLHF. The gene calls are TRBV12-3 or TRBV12-4 and TRBJ1-6; unclear D gene. V was clipped by 0 bases and J by 8 bases, with 8 bases between them. This CDR3 contains 14 residues.